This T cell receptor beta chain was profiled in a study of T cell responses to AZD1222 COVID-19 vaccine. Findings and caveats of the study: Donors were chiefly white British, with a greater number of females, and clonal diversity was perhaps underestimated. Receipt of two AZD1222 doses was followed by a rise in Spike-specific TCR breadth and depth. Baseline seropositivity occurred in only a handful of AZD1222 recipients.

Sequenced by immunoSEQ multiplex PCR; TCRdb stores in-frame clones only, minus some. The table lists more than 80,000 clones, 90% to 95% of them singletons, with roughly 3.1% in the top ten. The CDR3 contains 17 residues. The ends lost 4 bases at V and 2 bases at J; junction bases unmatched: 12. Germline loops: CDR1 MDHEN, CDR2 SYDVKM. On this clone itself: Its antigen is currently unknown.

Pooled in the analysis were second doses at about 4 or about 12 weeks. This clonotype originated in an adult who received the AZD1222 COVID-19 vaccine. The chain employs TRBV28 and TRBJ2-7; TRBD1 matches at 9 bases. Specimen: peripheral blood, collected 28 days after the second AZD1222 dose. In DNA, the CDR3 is TGTGCCAGCAGTTCTGGAATTGGACAGGGGAGGGCCTACGAGCAGTACTTC. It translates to CASSSGIGQGRAYEQYF.